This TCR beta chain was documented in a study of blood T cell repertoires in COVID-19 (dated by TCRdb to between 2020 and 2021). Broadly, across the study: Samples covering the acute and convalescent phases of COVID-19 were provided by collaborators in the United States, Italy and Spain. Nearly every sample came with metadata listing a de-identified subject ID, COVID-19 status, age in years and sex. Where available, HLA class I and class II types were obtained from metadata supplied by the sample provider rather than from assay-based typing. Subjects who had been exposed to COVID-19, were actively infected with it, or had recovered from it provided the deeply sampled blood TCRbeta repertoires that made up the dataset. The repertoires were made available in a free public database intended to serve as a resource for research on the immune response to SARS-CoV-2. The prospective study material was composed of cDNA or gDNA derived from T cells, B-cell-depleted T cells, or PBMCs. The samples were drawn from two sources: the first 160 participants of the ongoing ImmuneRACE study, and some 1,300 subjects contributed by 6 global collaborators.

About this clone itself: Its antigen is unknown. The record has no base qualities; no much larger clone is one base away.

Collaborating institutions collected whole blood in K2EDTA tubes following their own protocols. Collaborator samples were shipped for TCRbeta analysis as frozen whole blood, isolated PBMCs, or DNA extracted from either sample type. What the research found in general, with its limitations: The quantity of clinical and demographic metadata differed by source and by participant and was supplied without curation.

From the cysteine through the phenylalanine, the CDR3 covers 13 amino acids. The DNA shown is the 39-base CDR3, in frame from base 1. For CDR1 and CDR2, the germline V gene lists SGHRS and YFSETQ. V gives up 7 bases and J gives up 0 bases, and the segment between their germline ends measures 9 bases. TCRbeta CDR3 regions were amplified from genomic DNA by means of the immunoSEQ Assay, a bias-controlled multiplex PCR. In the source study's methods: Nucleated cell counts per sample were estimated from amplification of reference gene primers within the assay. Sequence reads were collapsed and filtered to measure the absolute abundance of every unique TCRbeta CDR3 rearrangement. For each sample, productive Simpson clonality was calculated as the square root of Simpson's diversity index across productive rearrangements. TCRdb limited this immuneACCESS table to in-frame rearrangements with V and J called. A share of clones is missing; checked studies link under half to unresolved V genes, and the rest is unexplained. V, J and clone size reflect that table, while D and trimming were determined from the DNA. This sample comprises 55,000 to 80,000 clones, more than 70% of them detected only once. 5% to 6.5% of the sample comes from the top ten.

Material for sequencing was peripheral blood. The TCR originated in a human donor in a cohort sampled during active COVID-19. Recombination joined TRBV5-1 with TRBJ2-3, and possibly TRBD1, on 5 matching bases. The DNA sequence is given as TGCGCCAGCGGGGCAGGAAGCACAGATACGCAGTATTTT. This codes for CASGAGSTDTQYF.